The rows below give T cell receptor beta chains drawn from one sample of a study of blood T cell repertoires in COVID-19. Assay used: immunoSEQ multiplex PCR; TCRdb lists only in-frame clones, some missing. This sample has 250,000 to 300,000 clones; around 90% occur once, and the top ten carry approximately 1.2%. Sequences were obtained from PBMCs or T cells enriched from blood (not recorded which). Receptors were obtained from a human donor in a cohort exposed to, infected with or recovered from COVID-19 (not recorded which). The donor label of this sample is uncertain. CDR3s include the opening cysteine and the closing phenylalanine or tryptophan. Fields, in order: clone size, D gene, J gene, V gene, CDR3 protein, CDR3 DNA. D genes are given only for firm matches. Size values are once, few and many counts, or a class for expanded clones, and some rows have none.

>.|TRBD2|TRBJ2-7|TRBV13
CASSLAGGYEQYF
TGTGCCAGCAGCTTGGCGGGGGGTTACGAGCAGTACTTC
>few|.|TRBJ1-1|TRBV6-5
CASSSGAGTEAFF
TGTGCCAGCAGCTCAGGGGCAGGGACTGAAGCTTTCTTT
>.|TRBD1|TRBJ2-7|TRBV5-1
CASSLNRGLSEQYF
TGCGCCAGCAGCTTGAACAGGGGGCTCTCCGAGCAGTACTTC
>.|.|TRBJ2-6|TRBV19
CASRPGLISGANVLTF
TGTGCCAGTAGGCCGGGACTCATCTCTGGGGCCAACGTCCTGACTTTC
>.|TRBD1|TRBJ1-4|TRBV10-3
CAISEGTGGEKLFF
TGTGCCATCAGTGAAGGGACAGGGGGAGAAAAACTGTTTTTT
>.|TRBD1|TRBJ1-1|TRBV7-9
CASSLAVGEDRATEAFF
TGTGCCAGCAGCTTAGCGGTTGGAGAGGACAGGGCCACTGAAGCTTTCTTT
>.|.|TRBJ2-1|TRBV7-8
CASSLRPMGGLSHEQFF
TGTGCCAGCAGCTTAAGGCCCATGGGGGGGCTTTCCCATGAGCAGTTCTTC
>.|.|TRBJ1-2|TRBV5-6
CASSLAERRYGYTF
TGTGCCAGCAGCTTGGCCGAGCGGCGCTATGGCTACACCTTC
>.|.|TRBJ1-6|TRBV27
CASSLNNSPLHF
TGTGCCAGCAGCCTAAATAATTCACCCCTCCACTTT
>.|.|TRBJ1-5|TRBV7-2
CASAGTIQSNQPQHF
TGTGCCAGCGCCGGGACAATCCAAAGCAATCAGCCCCAGCATTTT
>.|TRBD2|TRBJ2-1|TRBV11-3
CASSLGTSGSDEQFF
TGTGCCAGCAGCTTAGGGACTAGCGGGTCTGATGAGCAGTTCTTC
>.|.|TRBJ1-1|TRBV14
CASSQLSPGSYTEAFF
TGTGCCAGCAGCCAACTCTCTCCAGGCAGCTACACTGAAGCTTTCTTT
>.|TRBD2|TRBJ2-7|TRBV4-2
CASSQTTSGASYEQYF
TGTGCCAGCAGCCAGACGACTAGCGGGGCTTCATACGAGCAGTACTTC
>.|.|TRBJ2-5|TRBV4-1
CASSQDRWPADETQYF
TGCGCCAGCAGCCAAGATCGGTGGCCAGCGGATGAGACCCAGTACTTC
>.|.|TRBJ2-1|TRBV11-2
CASSLISRDYNEQFF
TGTGCCAGCAGCTTGATATCGAGGGACTACAATGAGCAGTTCTTC
>.|TRBD1|TRBJ2-3|TRBV11-1
CASSSGTVGDTQYF
TGTGCCAGCAGTTCCGGGACAGTAGGAGATACGCAGTATTTT
>.|TRBD1|TRBJ1-2|TRBV3-1/TRBV3-2
CASSPDYGGGLSGYTF
TGTGCCAGCAGCCCGGACTACGGAGGGGGCCTATCTGGCTACACCTTC
>.|.|TRBJ2-7|TRBV6-5
CASSYSQGTHEQYF
TGTGCCAGCAGTTACTCTCAGGGTACACACGAGCAGTACTTC
>.|.|TRBJ2-3|TRBV12-5
CASGLYGDTQYF
TGTGCTAGTGGTTTGTACGGAGATACGCAGTATTTT
>.|.|TRBJ2-3|TRBV19
CASSIEDRATDTQYF
TGTGCCAGTAGTATCGAAGACAGAGCCACAGATACGCAGTATTTT
>.|TRBD2|TRBJ2-2|TRBV6-4
CASSDSPGLAGGQNTGELFF
TGTGCCAGCAGTGACTCGCCCGGACTAGCGGGGGGGCAGAACACCGGGGAGCTGTTTTTT
>.|.|TRBJ2-6|TRBV4-1
CASNQPGSSGANVLTF
TGCGCCAGCAACCAACCGGGTAGCTCTGGGGCCAACGTCCTGACTTTC
>once|TRBD2|TRBJ2-1|TRBV3-1/TRBV3-2
CASSQDRRGVYNEQFF
TGTGCCAGCAGCCAAGATAGACGGGGGGTCTACAATGAGCAGTTCTTC
>.|.|TRBJ1-1|TRBV5-4
CASSLDWGGPTNTEAFF
TGTGCCAGCAGCTTGGATTGGGGCGGACCTACGAACACTGAAGCTTTCTTT
>.|.|TRBJ2-3|TRBV30
CAWSVIGGATDTQYF
TGTGCCTGGAGTGTAATAGGGGGGGCCACAGATACGCAGTATTTT
>.|.|TRBJ1-1|TRBV7-2
CASSLGEGYGIEAFF
TGTGCCAGCAGCTTAGGTGAGGGATACGGTATTGAAGCTTTCTTT
>.|TRBD2|TRBJ2-2|TRBV10-3
CAITPSGGVNTGELFF
TGTGCCATCACCCCCAGCGGGGGGGTTAACACCGGGGAGCTGTTTTTT
>few|.|TRBJ1-4|TRBV6-1
CASSRIPREKLFF
TGTGCCAGCAGTAGGATACCGAGGGAAAAACTGTTTTTT
>.|.|TRBJ1-1|TRBV3-1/TRBV3-2
CASSQDRNTEAFF
TGTGCCAGCAGCCAAGACAGAAACACTGAAGCTTTCTTT
>.|.|TRBJ1-3|TRBV19
CASSSSGPGTGNTIYF
TGTGCCAGTAGTTCGTCGGGGCCAGGGACAGGAAACACCATATATTTT
>once|TRBD2|TRBJ2-1|TRBV6-6
CATSGTNLLVEQFF
TGTGCCACCTCCGGGACTAACCTCTTGGTTGAGCAGTTCTTC
>.|.|TRBJ1-1|TRBV5-1
CASDDGLGAEAFF
TGCGCCAGCGACGACGGGCTGGGAGCTGAAGCTTTCTTT
>.|TRBD1|TRBJ2-3|TRBV7-6
CASSLQGSDTQYF
TGTGCCAGCAGCCTACAGGGGTCAGATACGCAGTATTTT
>.|.|TRBJ1-5|TRBV7-2
CASSSNRDQPQHF
TGTGCCAGCAGCTCGAACCGAGATCAGCCCCAGCATTTT
>once|.|TRBJ2-1|TRBV2
CASSPDRLAREQFF
TGTGCCAGCAGTCCCGACAGGTTGGCCCGTGAGCAGTTCTTC
>.|.|TRBJ2-5|TRBV15
CATSRDREETQYF
TGTGCCACCAGCAGAGACAGGGAAGAGACCCAGTACTTC
>.|.|TRBJ2-7|TRBV7-2
CASSTVAGSYEQYF
TGTGCCAGCAGTACGGTGGCAGGGTCCTACGAGCAGTACTTC
>.|TRBD1|TRBJ1-2|TRBV19
CASSIDGTGLTDYGYTF
TGTGCCAGTAGTATAGATGGGACAGGGCTAACGGACTATGGCTACACCTTC
>.|TRBD1|TRBJ1-4|TRBV2
CASSEQTGLEKLFF
TGTGCCAGCAGTGAGCAGACAGGGCTTGAAAAACTGTTTTTT
>once|TRBD1|TRBJ2-7|TRBV7-9
CASSERQGFYEQYF
TGTGCCAGCAGCGAGCGACAGGGGTTCTACGAGCAGTACTTC
>.|TRBD1|TRBJ1-6|TRBV10-3
CAISHEPGQANSPLHF
TGTGCCATCAGCCATGAACCGGGACAGGCTAATTCACCCCTCCACTTT
>.|TRBD1|TRBJ2-2|TRBV4-2
CASSQGTGGPSNTGELFF
TGTGCCAGCAGCCAGGGGACAGGGGGGCCCTCGAACACCGGGGAGCTGTTTTTT
>.|TRBD2|TRBJ2-2|TRBV3-1/TRBV3-2
CASSYGLAGGTNTGELFF
TGTGCCAGCAGCTACGGACTAGCGGGGGGGACGAACACCGGGGAGCTGTTTTTT
>.|TRBD1|TRBJ1-2|TRBV9
CASRDLEGTGRGYTF
TGTGCCAGCAGGGACCTCGAAGGGACAGGGCGTGGCTACACCTTC
>.|.|TRBJ1-2|TRBV7-8
CASSSGRSPNYGYTF
TGTGCCAGCAGCAGCGGACGGAGCCCTAACTATGGCTACACCTTC
>.|.|TRBJ1-1|TRBV5-5
CASSLIGMNTEAFF
TGTGCCAGCAGCTTAATCGGTATGAACACTGAAGCTTTCTTT
>few|TRBD1|TRBJ1-2|TRBV12-3/TRBV12-4
CASSLDRGRGYTF
TGTGCCAGCAGTCTGGACAGGGGGCGAGGCTACACCTTC
>.|TRBD1|TRBJ1-6|TRBV4-3
CASSQDLGQGGSPLHF
TGCGCCAGCAGCCAAGATTTGGGACAGGGGGGTTCACCCCTCCACTTT
>.|.|TRBJ1-5|TRBV21-1
CASSKVGTARQPQHF
TGTGCCAGCAGCAAAGTGGGGACTGCCCGGCAGCCCCAGCATTTT
>.|TRBD2|TRBJ2-1|TRBV4-1
CASSQRRVTSGGYNEQFF
TGCGCCAGCAGCCAACGCCGCGTGACTAGCGGGGGGTACAATGAGCAGTTCTTC
>.|TRBD2|TRBJ2-1|TRBV12-3/TRBV12-4
CASISGGDNEQFF
TGTGCCAGCATTAGCGGGGGGGACAATGAGCAGTTCTTC
>.|TRBD1|TRBJ2-2|TRBV27
CASSLGQAAGELFF
TGTGCCAGCAGTCTGGGACAGGCGGCCGGGGAGCTGTTTTTT
>.|TRBD1|TRBJ1-2|TRBV5-4
CASSIRTGPYNYGYTF
TGTGCCAGCAGCATCCGGACAGGGCCCTATAACTATGGCTACACCTTC
>.|.|TRBJ2-3|TRBV5-8
CASTPGLTDTQYF
TGTGCCAGCACCCCTGGCCTCACAGATACGCAGTATTTT
>.|TRBD1|TRBJ1-6|TRBV19
CATRQGLRSPLHF
TGTGCCACTCGACAGGGGCTTCGATCACCCCTCCACTTT
>.|TRBD2|TRBJ2-1|TRBV3-1/TRBV3-2
CASSPLAGGRNEQFF
TGTGCCAGCAGCCCCTTAGCGGGGGGCCGAAATGAGCAGTTCTTC
>.|.|TRBJ1-5|TRBV4-1
CASSQDGGSGQPQHF
TGCGCCAGCAGCCAAGATGGGGGCAGTGGTCAGCCCCAGCATTTT